The clone carrying this T cell receptor (beta chain) was detected a few times. The data are from a study of T cells after yellow fever vaccination. Germline loops: CDR1 DFQATT, CDR2 SNEGSKA (reference sequence). Trimming cost V 3 bases and J 8 bases; bases outside gene matches: 6. CDR3 length: 14 residues. Using its own MiXCR run on the 5' RACE reads, TCRdb lists one record per CDR3 protein. This sample has 400,000 or so distinct CDR3 sequences, with under 20% found just once. This clonotype was sampled from a man between 18 and 35 years old who received the YFV17D yellow fever vaccine. This chain uses TRBV20-1 with TRBJ2-2; 10 nucleotides align to TRBD1. Sample: PBMCs, taken before the yellow fever booster vaccination. CDR3 nucleotide sequence: TGCAGTGCTAGTAGACAGGGGGCCGCTGGGGAGCTGTTTTTT. Its protein product is CSASRQGAAGELFF.